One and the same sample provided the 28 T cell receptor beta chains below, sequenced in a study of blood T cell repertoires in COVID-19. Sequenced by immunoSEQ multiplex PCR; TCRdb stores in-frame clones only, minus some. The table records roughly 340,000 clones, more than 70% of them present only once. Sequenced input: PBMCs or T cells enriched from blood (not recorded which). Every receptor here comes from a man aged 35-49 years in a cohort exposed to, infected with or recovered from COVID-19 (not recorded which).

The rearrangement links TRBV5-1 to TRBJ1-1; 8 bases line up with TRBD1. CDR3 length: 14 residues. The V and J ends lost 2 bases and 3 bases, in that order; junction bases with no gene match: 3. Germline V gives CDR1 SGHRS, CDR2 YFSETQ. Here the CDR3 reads CASSFSGGDTEAFF. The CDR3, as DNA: TGCGCCAGCAGCTTTTCAGGGGGCGACACTGAAGCTTTCTTT.

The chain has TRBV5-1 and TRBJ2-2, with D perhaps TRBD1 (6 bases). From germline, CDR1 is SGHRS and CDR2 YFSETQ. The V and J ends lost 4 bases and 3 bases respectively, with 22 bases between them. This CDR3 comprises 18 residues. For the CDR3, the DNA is TGCGCCAGCAGCCAAACGGACAGACAGTCTGGTGACACCGGGGAGCTGTTTTTT. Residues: CASSQTDRQSGDTGELFF.

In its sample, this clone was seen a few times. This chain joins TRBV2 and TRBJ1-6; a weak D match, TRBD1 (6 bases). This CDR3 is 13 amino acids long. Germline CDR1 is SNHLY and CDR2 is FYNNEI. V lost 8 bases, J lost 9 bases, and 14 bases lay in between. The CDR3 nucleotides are TGTGCCAGCGACCAGGGGCAGGGTTCACCCCTCCACTTT. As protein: CASDQGQGSPLHF.

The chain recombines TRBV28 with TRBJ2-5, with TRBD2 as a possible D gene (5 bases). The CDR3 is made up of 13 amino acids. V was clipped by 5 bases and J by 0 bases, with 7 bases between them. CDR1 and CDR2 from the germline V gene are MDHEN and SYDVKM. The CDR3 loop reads CASSAADQETQYF. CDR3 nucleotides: TGTGCCAGCAGTGCAGCGGACCAAGAGACCCAGTACTTC.

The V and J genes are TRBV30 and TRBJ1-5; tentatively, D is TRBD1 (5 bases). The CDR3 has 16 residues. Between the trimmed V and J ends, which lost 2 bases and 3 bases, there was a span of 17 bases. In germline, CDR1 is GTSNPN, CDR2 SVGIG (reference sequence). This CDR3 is CAWSFAGGNVNQPQHF. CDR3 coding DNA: TGTGCCTGGAGTTTCGCGGGGGGGAATGTCAATCAGCCCCAGCATTTT. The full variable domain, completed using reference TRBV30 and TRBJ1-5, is SQTIHQWPATLVQPVGSPLSLECTVEGTSNPNLYWYRQAAGRGLQLLFYSVGIGQISSEVPQNLSASRPQDRQFILSSKKLLLSDSGFYLCAWSFAGGNVNQPQHFGDGTRLSIL.

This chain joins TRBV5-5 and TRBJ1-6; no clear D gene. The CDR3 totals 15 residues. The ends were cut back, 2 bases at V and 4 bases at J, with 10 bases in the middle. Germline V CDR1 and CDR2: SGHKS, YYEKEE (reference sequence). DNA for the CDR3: TGTGCCAGCAGCTTTCAGGAATTATATAATTCACCCCTCCACTTT. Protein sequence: CASSFQELYNSPLHF.

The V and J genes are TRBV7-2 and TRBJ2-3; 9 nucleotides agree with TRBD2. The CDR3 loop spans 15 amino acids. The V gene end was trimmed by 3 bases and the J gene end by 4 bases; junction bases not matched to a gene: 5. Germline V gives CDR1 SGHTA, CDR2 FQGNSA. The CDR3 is CASSFSAGGADTQYF. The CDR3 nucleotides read TGTGCCAGCAGCTTCTCAGCGGGAGGAGCAGATACGCAGTATTTT.

The CDR3 DNA reads as TGCACCAGCAGCCAACAACCTCAGGGCAATGAGCAGTACTTC. This gives the protein CTSSQQPQGNEQYF. The V call is TRBV1, the J call TRBJ2-7; TRBD1, the table's D call, lacks a check against the DNA. TRBV1 represents a pseudogene. The CDR3 covers 14 residues.

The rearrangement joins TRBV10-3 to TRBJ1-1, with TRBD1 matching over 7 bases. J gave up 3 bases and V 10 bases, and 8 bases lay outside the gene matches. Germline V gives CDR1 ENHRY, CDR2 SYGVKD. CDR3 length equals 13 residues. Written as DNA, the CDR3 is TGTGCCACTAAGGGGGCAGTCGACACTGAAGCTTTCTTT. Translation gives CATKGAVDTEAFF.

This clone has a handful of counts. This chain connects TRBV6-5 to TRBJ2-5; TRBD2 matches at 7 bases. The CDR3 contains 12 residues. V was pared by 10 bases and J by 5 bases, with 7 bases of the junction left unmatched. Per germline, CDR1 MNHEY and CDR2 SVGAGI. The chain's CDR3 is CATRLAGETQYF. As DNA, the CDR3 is TGTGCCACCCGACTAGCAGGGGAGACCCAGTACTTC.

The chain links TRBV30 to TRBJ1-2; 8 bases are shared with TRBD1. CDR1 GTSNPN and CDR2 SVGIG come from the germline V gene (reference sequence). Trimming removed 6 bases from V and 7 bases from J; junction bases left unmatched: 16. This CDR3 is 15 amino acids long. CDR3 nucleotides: TGTGCCTGTCCACCCACGGGTCAGGGGGCGAGTGGCTACACCTTC. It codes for CACPPTGQGASGYTF.

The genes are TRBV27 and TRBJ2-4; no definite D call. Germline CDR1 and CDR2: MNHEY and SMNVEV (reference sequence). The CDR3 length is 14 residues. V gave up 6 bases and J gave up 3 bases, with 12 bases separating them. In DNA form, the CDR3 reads TGTGCCAGCAGCCCACAGAGTAACAAAAACATTCAGTACTTC. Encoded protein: CASSPQSNKNIQYF.

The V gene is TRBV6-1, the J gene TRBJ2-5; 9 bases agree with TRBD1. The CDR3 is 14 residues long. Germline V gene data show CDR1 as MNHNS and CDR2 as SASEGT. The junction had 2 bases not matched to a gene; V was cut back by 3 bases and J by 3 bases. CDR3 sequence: CASSETGGKETQYF. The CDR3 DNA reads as TGTGCCAGCAGTGAGACAGGGGGAAAAGAGACCCAGTACTTC.

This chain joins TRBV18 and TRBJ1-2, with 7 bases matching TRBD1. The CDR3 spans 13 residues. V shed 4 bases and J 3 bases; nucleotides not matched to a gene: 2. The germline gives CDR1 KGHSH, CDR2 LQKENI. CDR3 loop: CASSRQGDYGYTF. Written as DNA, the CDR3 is TGTGCCAGCTCACGACAGGGAGACTATGGCTACACCTTC.

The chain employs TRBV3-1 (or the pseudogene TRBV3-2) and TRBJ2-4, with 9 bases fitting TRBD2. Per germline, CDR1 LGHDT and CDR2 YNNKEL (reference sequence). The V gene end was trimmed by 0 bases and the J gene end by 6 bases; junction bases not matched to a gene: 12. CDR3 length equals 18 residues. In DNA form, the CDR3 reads TGTGCCAGCAGCCAAGATGCATGGCGGGAGGGTCCGCGAAACATTCAGTACTTC. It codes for CASSQDAWREGPRNIQYF.

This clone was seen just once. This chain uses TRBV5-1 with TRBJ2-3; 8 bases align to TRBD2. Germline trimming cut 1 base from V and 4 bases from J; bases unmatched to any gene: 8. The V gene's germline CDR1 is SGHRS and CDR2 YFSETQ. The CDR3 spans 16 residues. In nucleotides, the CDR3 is TGCGCCAGCAGCTTGACCGGGACTAGTGCGTCAGATACGCAGTATTTT. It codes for CASSLTGTSASDTQYF.

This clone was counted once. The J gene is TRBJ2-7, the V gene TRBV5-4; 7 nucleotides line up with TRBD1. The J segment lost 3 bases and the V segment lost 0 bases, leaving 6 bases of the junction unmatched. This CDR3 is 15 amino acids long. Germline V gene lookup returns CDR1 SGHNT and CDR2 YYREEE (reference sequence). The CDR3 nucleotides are TGTGCCAGCAGCTTGGCCGGGACAGAAGGCTACGAGCAGTACTTC. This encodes CASSLAGTEGYEQYF.

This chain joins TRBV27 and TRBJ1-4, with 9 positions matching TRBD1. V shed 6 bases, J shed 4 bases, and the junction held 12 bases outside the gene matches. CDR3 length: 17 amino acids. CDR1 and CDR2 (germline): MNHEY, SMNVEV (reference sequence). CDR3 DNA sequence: TGTGCCAGCAGATCGGGACAGGGTATAGGGATTAATGAAAAACTGTTTTTT. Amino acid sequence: CASRSGQGIGINEKLFF.

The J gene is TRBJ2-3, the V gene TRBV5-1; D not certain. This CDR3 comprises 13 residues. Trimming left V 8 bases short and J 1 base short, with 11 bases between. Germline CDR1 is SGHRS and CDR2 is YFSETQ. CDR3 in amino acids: CASKERGTDTQYF. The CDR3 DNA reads TGCGCCAGTAAAGAACGGGGCACAGATACGCAGTATTTT.

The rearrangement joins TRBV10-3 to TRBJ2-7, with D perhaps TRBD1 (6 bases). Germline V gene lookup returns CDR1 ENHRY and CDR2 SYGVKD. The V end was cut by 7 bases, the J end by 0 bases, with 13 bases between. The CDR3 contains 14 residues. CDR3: CAINPGTNSYEQYF. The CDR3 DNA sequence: TGTGCCATCAACCCCGGGACAAACTCCTACGAGCAGTACTTC.

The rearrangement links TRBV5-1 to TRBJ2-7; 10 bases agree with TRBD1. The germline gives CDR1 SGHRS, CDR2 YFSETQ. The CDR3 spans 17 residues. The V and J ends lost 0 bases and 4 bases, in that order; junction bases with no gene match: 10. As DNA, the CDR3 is TGCGCCAGCAGCTTGGCTCCGGGGACAGGGGTTTCATACGAGCAGTACTTC. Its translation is CASSLAPGTGVSYEQYF.

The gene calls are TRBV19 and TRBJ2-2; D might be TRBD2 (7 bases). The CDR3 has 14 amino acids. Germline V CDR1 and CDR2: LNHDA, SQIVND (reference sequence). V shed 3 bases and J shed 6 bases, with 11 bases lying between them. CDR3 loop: CASSIEGGSGELFF. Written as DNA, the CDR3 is TGTGCCAGTAGTATTGAGGGGGGGTCCGGGGAGCTGTTTTTT.

CDR3 sequence: CASSYSDLGPGETQYF. The CDR3 DNA is TGTGCCAGCAGTTACTCGGATCTCGGCCCGGGGGAGACCCAGTACTTC. The gene calls are TRBV6-5 and TRBJ2-5; D is perhaps TRBD2 (5 bases). V shed 0 bases and J shed 5 bases, with 16 bases lying between them. CDR3 length: 16 amino acids. CDR1 is MNHEY and CDR2 is SVGAGI in the germline V gene.

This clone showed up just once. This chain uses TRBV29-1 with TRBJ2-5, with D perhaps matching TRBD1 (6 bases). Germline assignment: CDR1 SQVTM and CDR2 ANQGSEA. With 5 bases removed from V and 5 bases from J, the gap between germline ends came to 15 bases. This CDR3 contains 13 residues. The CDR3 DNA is TGCAGCGTTAAGCACAGGGTGGGGGAGACCCAGTACTTC. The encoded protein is CSVKHRVGETQYF.

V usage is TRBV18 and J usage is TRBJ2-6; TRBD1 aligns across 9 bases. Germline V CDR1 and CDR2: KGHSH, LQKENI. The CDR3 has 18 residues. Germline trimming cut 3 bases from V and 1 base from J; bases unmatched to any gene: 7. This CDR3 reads CASSPSGTGFSGANVLTF. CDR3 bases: TGTGCCAGCTCACCCTCCGGGACAGGGTTTTCTGGGGCCAACGTCCTGACTTTC.

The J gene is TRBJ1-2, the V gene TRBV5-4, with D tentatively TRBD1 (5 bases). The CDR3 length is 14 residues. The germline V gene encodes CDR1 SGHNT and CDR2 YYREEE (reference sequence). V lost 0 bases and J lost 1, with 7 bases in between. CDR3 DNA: TGTGCCAGCAGCTTGGACGGGGGTAACTATGGCTACACCTTC. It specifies CASSLDGGNYGYTF.

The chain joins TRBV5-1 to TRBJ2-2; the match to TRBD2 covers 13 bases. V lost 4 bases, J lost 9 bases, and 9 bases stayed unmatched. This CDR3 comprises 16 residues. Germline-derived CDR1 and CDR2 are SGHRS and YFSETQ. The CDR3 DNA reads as TGCGCCAGCAGCAGCGGACTAGCGGGAGTTTTCCGGGAGCTGTTTTTT. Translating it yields CASSSGLAGVFRELFF.

The CDR3 loop is CASSQGTSGRGSYEQYF. CDR3 nucleotide sequence: TGCGCCAGCAGTCAAGGGACTAGCGGGAGAGGGTCCTACGAGCAGTACTTC. The rearrangement joins TRBV23-1 to TRBJ2-7; 14 bases align to TRBD2. TRBV23-1 is flagged as an ORF with uncertain function. This CDR3 comprises 17 residues. With 2 bases clipped from V and 1 base from J, the junction kept 4 bases outside the gene matches.